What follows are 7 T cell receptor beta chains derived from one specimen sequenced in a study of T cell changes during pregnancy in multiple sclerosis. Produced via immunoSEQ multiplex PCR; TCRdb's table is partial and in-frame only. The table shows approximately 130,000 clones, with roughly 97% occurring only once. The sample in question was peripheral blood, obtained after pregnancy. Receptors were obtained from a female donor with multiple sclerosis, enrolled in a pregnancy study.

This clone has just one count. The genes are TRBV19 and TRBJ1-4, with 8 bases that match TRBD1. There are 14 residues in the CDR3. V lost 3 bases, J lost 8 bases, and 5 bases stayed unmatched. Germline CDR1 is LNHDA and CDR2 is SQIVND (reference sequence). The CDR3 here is CASSMDRVVEKLFF. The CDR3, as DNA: TGTGCCAGTAGTATGGACAGGGTAGTCGAAAAACTGTTTTTT.

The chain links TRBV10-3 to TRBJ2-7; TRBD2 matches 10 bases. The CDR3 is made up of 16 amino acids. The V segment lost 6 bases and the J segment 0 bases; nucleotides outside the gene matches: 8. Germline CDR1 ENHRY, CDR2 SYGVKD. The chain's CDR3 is CAIRRELAGNSYEQYF. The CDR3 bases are TGTGCCATCAGAAGGGAACTAGCGGGAAACTCCTACGAGCAGTACTTC.

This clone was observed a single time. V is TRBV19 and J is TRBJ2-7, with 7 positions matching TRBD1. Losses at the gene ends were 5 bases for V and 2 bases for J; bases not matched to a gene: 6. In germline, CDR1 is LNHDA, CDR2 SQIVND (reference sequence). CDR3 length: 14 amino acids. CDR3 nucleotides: TGTGCCAGTAGTCTCGTGACAGGGCCCTACGAGCAGTACTTC. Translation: CASSLVTGPYEQYF.

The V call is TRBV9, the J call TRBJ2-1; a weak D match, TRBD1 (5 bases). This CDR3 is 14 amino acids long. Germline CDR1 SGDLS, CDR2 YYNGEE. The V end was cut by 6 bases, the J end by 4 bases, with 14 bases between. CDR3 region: CASTPGPGYNEQFF. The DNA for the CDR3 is TGTGCCAGCACCCCAGGGCCTGGGTACAATGAGCAGTTCTTC.

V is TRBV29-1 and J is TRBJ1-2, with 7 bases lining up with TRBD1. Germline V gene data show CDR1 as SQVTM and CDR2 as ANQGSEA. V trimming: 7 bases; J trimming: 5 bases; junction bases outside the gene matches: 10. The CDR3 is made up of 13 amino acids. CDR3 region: CSANREGQYGYTF. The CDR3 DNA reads TGCAGCGCAAACCGGGAGGGACAGTATGGCTACACCTTC.

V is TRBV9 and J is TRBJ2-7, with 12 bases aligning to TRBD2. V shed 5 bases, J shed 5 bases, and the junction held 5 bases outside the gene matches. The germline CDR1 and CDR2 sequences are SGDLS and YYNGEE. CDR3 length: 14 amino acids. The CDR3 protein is CASSPSGRAHEQYF. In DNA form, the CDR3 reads TGTGCCAGCAGTCCTAGCGGGAGGGCCCACGAGCAGTACTTC.

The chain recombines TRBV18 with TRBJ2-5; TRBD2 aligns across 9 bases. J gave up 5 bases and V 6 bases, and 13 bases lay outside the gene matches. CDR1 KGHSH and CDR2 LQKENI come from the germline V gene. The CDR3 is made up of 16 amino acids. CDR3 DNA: TGTGCCAGCTCGTCATATAGCGGGAGACGAGTGGAGACCCAGTACTTC. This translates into CASSSYSGRRVETQYF. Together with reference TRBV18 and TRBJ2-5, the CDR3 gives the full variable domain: NAGVMQNPRHLVRRRGQEARLRCSPMKGHSHVYWYRQLPEEGLKFMVYLQKENIIDESGMPKERFSAEFPKEGPSILRIQQVVRGDSAAYFCASSSYSGRRVETQYFGPGTRLLVL.